One and the same sample provided the 20 T cell receptor beta chains below, sequenced in a study of blood T cell repertoires in COVID-19. Sequenced by immunoSEQ multiplex PCR; TCRdb stores in-frame clones only, minus some. The repertoire holds roughly 260,000 clones, with about nine tenths as singletons. Sequencing was performed on peripheral blood. The receptors derive from a person aged 18 to 29 with COVID-19, enrolled during active disease.

The chain combines TRBV5-8 with TRBJ1-2; 9 bases map to TRBD1. Germline V gene sequence: CDR1 SGHTS, CDR2 YDEGEE. CDR3 size: 17 residues. V shed 1 base and J 0 bases; nucleotides not matched to a gene: 7. The CDR3 bases are TGTGCCAGCAGCTTGAGGACAGGGGCGCCAGCTAACTATGGCTACACCTTC. As protein: CASSLRTGAPANYGYTF.

J is TRBJ2-2 and V is TRBV27; D is uncertain. The germline V gene has CDR1 MNHEY and CDR2 SMNVEV (reference sequence). The CDR3 consists of 14 residues. V dropped 4 bases and J dropped 1 base, with 7 bases sitting between them. In DNA form, the CDR3 reads TGTGCCAGCAGTTCCCTAGTGAACACCGGGGAGCTGTTTTTT. Translating gives CASSSLVNTGELFF.

V is TRBV23-1 and J is TRBJ1-4; perhaps TRBD1 as D (5 bases). TRBV23-1 is an ORF, with its function uncertain. With 7 bases removed from V and 8 bases from J, the gap between germline ends came to 11 bases. The CDR3 consists of 12 residues. The CDR3 sequence: CASTPQGEKLFF. CDR3 in DNA: TGCGCCAGCACGCCGCAGGGCGAAAAACTGTTTTTT.

The chain combines TRBV6-2 or TRBV6-3 with TRBJ1-6, with TRBD1 identical over 7 bases. V gave up 6 bases and J gave up 14 bases; unmatched junction bases: 4. The germline gives CDR1 MNHEY, CDR2 SVGEGT. CDR3 size: 11 residues. The CDR3 reads CASSSGQSLHF. In nucleotides, the CDR3 is TGTGCCAGCAGCTCGGGACAGTCCCTCCACTTT.

This chain connects TRBV11-2 to TRBJ1-1; 7 nucleotides match TRBD1. CDR3 length equals 16 residues. The V gene's germline CDR1 is SGHAT and CDR2 FQNNGV. V lost 6 bases to trimming and J lost 0 bases; unmatched junction nucleotides: 10. The CDR3 protein is CASRVVGGRVNTEAFF. The CDR3 DNA reads as TGTGCCAGCAGGGTCGTAGGGGGCAGGGTGAACACTGAAGCTTTCTTT.

V usage is TRBV12-5 and J usage is TRBJ2-3, with D possibly TRBD1 on 6 matching bases. This CDR3 region has 15 residues. The germline gives CDR1 LGHNT, CDR2 FRNRAP. V lost 7 bases and J lost 3, with 17 bases in between. CDR3 residues: CASAQGLRGTDTQYF. CDR3 DNA: TGTGCTAGTGCCCAGGGATTGAGGGGGACAGATACGCAGTATTTT.

This chain links TRBV19 with TRBJ2-1; TRBD2 matches 9 bases. Germline V lookup: CDR1 LNHDA, CDR2 SQIVND (reference sequence). After removal of 10 bases from V and 6 bases from J, the junction contained 4 bases not matched to a gene. This CDR3 is 12 amino acids long. The CDR3 spells CATVAGVNEQFF. Here the CDR3 DNA reads TGTGCCACTGTAGCGGGAGTCAATGAGCAGTTCTTC.

The V and J genes are TRBV11-2 and TRBJ1-1, with TRBD1 as a possible D gene (6 bases). Germline loops: CDR1 SGHAT, CDR2 FQNNGV. The CDR3 loop spans 11 amino acids. The ends were cut back, 4 bases at V and 10 bases at J, with 10 bases in the middle. The CDR3 here is CASSSGRGAFF. The CDR3 DNA is TGTGCCAGCAGCTCGGGCAGGGGAGCTTTCTTT.

The rearrangement joins TRBV19 to TRBJ2-1; D is unresolved. The germline V gene has CDR1 LNHDA and CDR2 SQIVND (reference sequence). The CDR3 contains 17 residues. V gave up 5 bases and J gave up 7 bases, with 24 bases separating them. DNA of the CDR3: TGTGCCAGTAGTGCCAGAATAACCCCCCCGGAGTGGAATGAGCAGTTCTTC. It is translated as CASSARITPPEWNEQFF.

The rearrangement joins TRBV19 to TRBJ1-2; D gene unclear. Germline CDR1 LNHDA, CDR2 SQIVND (reference sequence). The CDR3 is made up of 15 amino acids. Trimming cost V 5 bases and J 1 base, with 14 bases left between them. The CDR3 DNA reads TGTGCCAGTAGTTCTCGGCCGACGGGTAACTATGGCTACACCTTC. Residues: CASSSRPTGNYGYTF.

A remark on this clone: Other DNA sequences in this sample translate to the same CDR3. V gene TRBV28 combines with J gene TRBJ1-5; 8 bases fit TRBD1. The CDR3 extends over 14 amino acids. CDR1 is MDHEN, CDR2 SYDVKM, per germline. With V trimmed by 4 bases and J by 2 bases, 1 base remained unmatched. For the CDR3, the DNA is TGTGCCAGCAGTTCGGGACAGGGCAATCAGCCCCAGCATTTT. Its protein is CASSSGQGNQPQHF.

The rearrangement joins TRBV5-1 to TRBJ2-3; D is unresolved. Germline loops: CDR1 SGHRS, CDR2 YFSETQ. With 4 bases removed from V and 0 bases from J, the gap between germline ends came to 18 bases. The CDR3 extends over 17 amino acids. CDR3 coding DNA: TGCGCCAGCAGCCCCGCGTCCCTGCAGACTAGCACAGATACGCAGTATTTT. Translating gives CASSPASLQTSTDTQYF.

The chain links TRBV25-1 to TRBJ1-6, with D possibly being TRBD1 (5 bases). The CDR3 sequence is 14 residues long. Trimming removed 3 bases from V and 10 bases from J, with 13 bases in between. The germline gives CDR1 MGHDK, CDR2 SYGVNS. The CDR3 bases are TGTGCCAGCAGTGAGAGGCAGGGAAGCTCACCCCTCCACTTT. Amino acid sequence: CASSERQGSSPLHF.

The genes are TRBV2 and TRBJ1-1; 7 positions agree with TRBD1. Germline CDR1 SNHLY, CDR2 FYNNEI. The CDR3 is made up of 15 amino acids. The trim removed 5 bases at V and 0 bases at J, leaving 6 bases unmatched. The CDR3 sequence: CASSPEGAMNTEAFF. The CDR3 DNA reads as TGTGCCAGCAGTCCCGAGGGGGCAATGAACACTGAAGCTTTCTTT.

The chain carries TRBV14 and TRBJ2-7, with D perhaps matching TRBD2 (5 bases). CDR3 length: 15 amino acids. Trimming removed 0 bases at V and 5 bases at J, with 14 bases between. CDR1 and CDR2 from the germline V gene are SGHDN and FVKESK. Here the CDR3 reads CASSQDPGLRDEQYF. The CDR3, as DNA: TGTGCCAGCAGCCAAGACCCCGGACTCCGGGACGAGCAGTACTTC.

The DNA of the CDR3 is TGTGCCAGCAGCGCACAGGGGTATGGAAACACCATATATTTT. Its protein is CASSAQGYGNTIYF. The V call is TRBV6-2 or TRBV6-3, the J call TRBJ1-3, with 7 bases lining up with TRBD1. J gave up 3 bases and V 6 bases, and 5 bases lay outside the gene matches. The length of the CDR3 is 14 residues. CDR1 is MNHEY, CDR2 SVGEGT, per germline.

This rearrangement joins TRBV4-1 to TRBJ2-1; 7 nucleotides align to TRBD1. Germline trimming cut 0 bases from V and 4 bases from J; bases unmatched to any gene: 6. Germline-derived CDR1 and CDR2 are MGHRA and YSYEKL. The CDR3 has 16 amino acids. The CDR3 sequence is CASSQDLGQPYNEQFF. Written as DNA, the CDR3 is TGCGCCAGCAGCCAAGATTTGGGACAGCCTTACAATGAGCAGTTCTTC.

The chain recombines TRBV6-1 with TRBJ1-4; D is possibly TRBD1 (5 bases). The germline V and J ends were trimmed by 3 bases and 6 bases, with 17 bases remaining between them. The CDR3 totals 16 residues. The germline V gene has CDR1 MNHNS and CDR2 SASEGT. The CDR3 sequence is CASSEGFGTAHEKLFF. As DNA, the CDR3 is TGTGCCAGCAGTGAGGGATTTGGGACTGCGCATGAAAAACTGTTTTTT.

In DNA, the CDR3 is TGTGCCAGCCGCTTCAAGGGGGCACGGTATAATGAGCAGTTCTTC. Translated: CASRFKGARYNEQFF. V is TRBV28 and J is TRBJ2-1; 7 nucleotides align to TRBD1. This CDR3 is 15 amino acids long. Germline CDR1 reads MDHEN; CDR2 reads SYDVKM. The junction had 14 bases not matched to a gene; V was cut back by 8 bases and J by 7 bases.

The chain recombines TRBV28 with TRBJ1-5; the D gene is possibly TRBD1 (5 bases). The CDR3 runs to 14 residues. V lost 6 bases, J lost 4 bases, and 13 bases lay in between. Per germline, CDR1 MDHEN and CDR2 SYDVKM. CDR3 sequence: CASSPGHPNQPQHF. The CDR3 coding sequence is TGTGCCAGCAGCCCCGGACACCCTAATCAGCCCCAGCATTTT. Full variable domain (remainder filled in from reference TRBV28 and TRBJ1-5): DVKVTQSSRYLVKRTGEKVFLECVQDMDHENMFWYRQDPGLGLRLIYFSYDVKMKEKGDIPEGYSVSREKKERFSLILESASTNQTSMYLCASSPGHPNQPQHFGDGTRLSIL.